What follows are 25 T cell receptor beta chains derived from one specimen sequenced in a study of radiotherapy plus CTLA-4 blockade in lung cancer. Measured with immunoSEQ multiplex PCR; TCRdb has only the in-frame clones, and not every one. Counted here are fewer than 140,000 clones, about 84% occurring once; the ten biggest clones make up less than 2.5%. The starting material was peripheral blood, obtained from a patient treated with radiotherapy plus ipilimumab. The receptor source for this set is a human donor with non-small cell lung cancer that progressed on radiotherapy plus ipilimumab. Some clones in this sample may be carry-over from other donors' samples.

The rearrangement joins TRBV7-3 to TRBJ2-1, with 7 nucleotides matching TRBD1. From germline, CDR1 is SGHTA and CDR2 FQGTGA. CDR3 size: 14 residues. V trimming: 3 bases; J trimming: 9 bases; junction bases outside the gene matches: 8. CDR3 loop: CASSLGTDRGEQFF. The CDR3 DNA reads TGTGCCAGCAGCTTGGGGACAGATCGGGGTGAGCAGTTCTTC.

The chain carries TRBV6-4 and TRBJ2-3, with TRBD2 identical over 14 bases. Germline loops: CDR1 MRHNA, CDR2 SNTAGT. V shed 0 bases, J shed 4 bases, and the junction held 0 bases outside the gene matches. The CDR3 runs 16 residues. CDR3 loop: CASSDSTSGGADTQYF. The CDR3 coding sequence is TGTGCCAGCAGTGACTCGACTAGCGGGGGGGCAGATACGCAGTATTTT.

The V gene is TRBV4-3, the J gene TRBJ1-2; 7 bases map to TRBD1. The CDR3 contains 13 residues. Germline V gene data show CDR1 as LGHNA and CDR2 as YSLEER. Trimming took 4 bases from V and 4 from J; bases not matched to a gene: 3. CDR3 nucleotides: TGCGCCAGCAGCCCACAGGGGTCCTATGGCTACACCTTC. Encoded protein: CASSPQGSYGYTF.

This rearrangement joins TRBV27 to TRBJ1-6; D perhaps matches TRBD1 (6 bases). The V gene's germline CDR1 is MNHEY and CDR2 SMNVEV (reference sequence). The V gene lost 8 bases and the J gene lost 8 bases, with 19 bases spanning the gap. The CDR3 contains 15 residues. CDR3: CASRTWGPSDSPLHF. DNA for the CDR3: TGTGCCAGCCGGACCTGGGGGCCATCGGATTCACCCCTCCACTTT.

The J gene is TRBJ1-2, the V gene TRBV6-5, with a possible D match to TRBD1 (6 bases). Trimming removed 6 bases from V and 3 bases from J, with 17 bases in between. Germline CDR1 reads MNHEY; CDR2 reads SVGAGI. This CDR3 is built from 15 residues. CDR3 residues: CASRTSLQGYYGYTF. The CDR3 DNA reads TGTGCCAGCAGGACCTCCCTACAGGGCTACTATGGCTACACCTTC.

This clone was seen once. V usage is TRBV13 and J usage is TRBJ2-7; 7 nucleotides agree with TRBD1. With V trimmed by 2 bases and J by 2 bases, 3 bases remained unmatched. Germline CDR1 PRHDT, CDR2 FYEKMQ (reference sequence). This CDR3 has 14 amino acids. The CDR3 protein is CASSLRQGPYEQYF. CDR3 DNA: TGTGCCAGCAGCTTACGACAGGGCCCCTACGAGCAGTACTTC.

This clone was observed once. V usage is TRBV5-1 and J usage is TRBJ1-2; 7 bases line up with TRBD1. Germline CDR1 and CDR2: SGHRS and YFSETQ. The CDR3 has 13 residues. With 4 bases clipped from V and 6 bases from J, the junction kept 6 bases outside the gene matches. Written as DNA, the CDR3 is TGCGCCAGCAGCAGTACAGGGGACGATGGCTACACCTTC. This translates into CASSSTGDDGYTF. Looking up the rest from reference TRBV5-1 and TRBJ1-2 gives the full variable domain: KAGVTQTPRYLIKTRGQQVTLSCSPISGHRSVSWYQQTPGQGLQFLFEYFSETQRNKGNFPGRFSGRQFSNSRSEMNVSTLELGDSALYLCASSSTGDDGYTFGSGTRLTVV.

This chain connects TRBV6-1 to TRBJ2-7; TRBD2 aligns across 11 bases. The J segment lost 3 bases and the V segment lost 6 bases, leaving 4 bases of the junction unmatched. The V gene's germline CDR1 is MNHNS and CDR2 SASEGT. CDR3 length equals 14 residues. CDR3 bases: TGTGCCAGCAGAAAACTAGCGGGGGACTACGAGCAGTACTTC. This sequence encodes CASRKLAGDYEQYF.

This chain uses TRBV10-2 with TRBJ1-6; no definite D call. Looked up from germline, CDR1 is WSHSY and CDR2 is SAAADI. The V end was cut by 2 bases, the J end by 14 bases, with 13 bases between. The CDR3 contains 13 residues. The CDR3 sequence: CASSEVSYFTLHF. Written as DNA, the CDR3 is TGCGCCAGCAGTGAGGTCAGCTATTTCACCCTCCACTTT.

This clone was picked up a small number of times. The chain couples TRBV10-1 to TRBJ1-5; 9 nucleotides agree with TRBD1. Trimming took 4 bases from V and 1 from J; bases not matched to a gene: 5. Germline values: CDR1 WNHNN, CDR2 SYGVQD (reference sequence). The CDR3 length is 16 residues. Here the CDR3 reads CASSGTGVYSNQPQHF. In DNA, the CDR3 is TGCGCCAGCAGTGGGACAGGGGTGTACAGCAATCAGCCCCAGCATTTT.

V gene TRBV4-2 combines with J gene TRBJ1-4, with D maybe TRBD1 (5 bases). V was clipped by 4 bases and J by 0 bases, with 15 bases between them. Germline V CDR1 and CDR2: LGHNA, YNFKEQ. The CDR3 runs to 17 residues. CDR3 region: CASSLSGAKATNEKLFF. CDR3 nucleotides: TGTGCCAGCAGCCTATCCGGGGCCAAGGCAACTAATGAAAAACTGTTTTTT.

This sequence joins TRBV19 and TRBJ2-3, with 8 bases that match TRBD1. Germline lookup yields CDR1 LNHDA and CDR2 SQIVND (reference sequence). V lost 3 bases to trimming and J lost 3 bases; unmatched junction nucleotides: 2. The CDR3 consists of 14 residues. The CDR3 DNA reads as TGTGCCAGTAGTATTACAGGGGGTACAGATACGCAGTATTTT. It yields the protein CASSITGGTDTQYF.

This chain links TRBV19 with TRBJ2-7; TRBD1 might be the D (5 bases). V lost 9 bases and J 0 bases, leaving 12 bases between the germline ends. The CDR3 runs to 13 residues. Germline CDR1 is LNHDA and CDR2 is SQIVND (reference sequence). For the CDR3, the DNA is TGTGCCAGCCGCAGGGCAAGCTCCTACGAGCAGTACTTC. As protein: CASRRASSYEQYF.

CDR3 region: CASSPTPISNQPQHF. The CDR3 region has the DNA TGCGCCAGCAGCCCTACACCGATTAGCAATCAGCCCCAGCATTTT. J is TRBJ1-5 and V is TRBV5-1; D call uncertain. Germline CDR1 is SGHRS and CDR2 is YFSETQ. The germline V and J ends were trimmed by 4 bases and 0 bases, with 11 bases remaining between them. The CDR3 runs to 15 residues. Variable domain in full (rest from reference TRBV5-1 and TRBJ1-5): KAGVTQTPRYLIKTRGQQVTLSCSPISGHRSVSWYQQTPGQGLQFLFEYFSETQRNKGNFPGRFSGRQFSNSRSEMNVSTLELGDSALYLCASSPTPISNQPQHFGDGTRLSIL.

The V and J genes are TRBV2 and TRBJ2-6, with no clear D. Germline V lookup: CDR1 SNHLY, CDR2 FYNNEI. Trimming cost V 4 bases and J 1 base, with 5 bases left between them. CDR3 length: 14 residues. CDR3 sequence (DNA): TGTGCCAGCAGTGGCCCTTCTGGGGCCAACGTCCTGACTTTC. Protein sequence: CASSGPSGANVLTF.

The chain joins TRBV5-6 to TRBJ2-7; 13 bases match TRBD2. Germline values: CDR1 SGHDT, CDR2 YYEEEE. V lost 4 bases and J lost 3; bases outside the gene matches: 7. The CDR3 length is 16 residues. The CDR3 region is CASSLPGTSGIYEQYF. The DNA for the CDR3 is TGTGCCAGCAGCCTACCCGGGACTAGCGGGATCTACGAGCAGTACTTC.

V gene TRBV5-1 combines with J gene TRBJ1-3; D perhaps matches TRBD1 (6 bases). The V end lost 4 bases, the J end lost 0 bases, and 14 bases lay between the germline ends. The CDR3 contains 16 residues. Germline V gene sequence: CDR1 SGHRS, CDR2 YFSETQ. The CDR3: CASSVGTSSSGNTIYF. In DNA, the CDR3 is TGCGCCAGCAGCGTAGGGACAAGTAGCTCTGGAAACACCATATATTTT.

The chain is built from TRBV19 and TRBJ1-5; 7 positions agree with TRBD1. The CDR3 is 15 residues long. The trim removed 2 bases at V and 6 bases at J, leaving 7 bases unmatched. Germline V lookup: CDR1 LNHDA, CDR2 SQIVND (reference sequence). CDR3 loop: CASSITGGGGQPQHF. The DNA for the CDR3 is TGTGCCAGTAGTATAACTGGAGGGGGCGGTCAGCCCCAGCATTTT.

The CDR3 is CASSQSARWNTEAFF. The CDR3 DNA is TGCGCCAGCAGCCAATCGGCCCGGTGGAACACTGAAGCTTTCTTT. This chain joins TRBV4-1 and TRBJ1-1; no definite D call. Looked up from germline, CDR1 is MGHRA and CDR2 is YSYEKL. The CDR3 contains 15 residues. Trimming left V 2 bases short and J 1 base short, with 11 bases between.

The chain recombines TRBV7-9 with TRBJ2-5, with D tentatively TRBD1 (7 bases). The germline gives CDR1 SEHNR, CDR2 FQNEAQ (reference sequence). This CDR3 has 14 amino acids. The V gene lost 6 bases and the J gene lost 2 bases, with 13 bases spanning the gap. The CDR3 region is CASRLAGGQETQYF. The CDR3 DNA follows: TGTGCCAGCAGACTAGCAGGGGGGCAAGAGACCCAGTACTTC.

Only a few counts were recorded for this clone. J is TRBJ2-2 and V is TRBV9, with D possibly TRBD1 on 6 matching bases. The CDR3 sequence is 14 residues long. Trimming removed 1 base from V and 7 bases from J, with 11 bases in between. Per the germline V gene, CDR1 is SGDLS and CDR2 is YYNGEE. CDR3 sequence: CASSVTGQYGELFF. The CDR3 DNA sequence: TGTGCCAGCAGCGTAACGGGACAATACGGGGAGCTGTTTTTT.

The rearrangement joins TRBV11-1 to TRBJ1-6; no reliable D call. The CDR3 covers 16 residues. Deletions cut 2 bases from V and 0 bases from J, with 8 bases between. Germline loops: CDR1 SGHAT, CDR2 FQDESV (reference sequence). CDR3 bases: TGTGCCAGCAGCTTATCGCCGAGCTCCTATAATTCACCCCTCCACTTT. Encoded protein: CASSLSPSSYNSPLHF.

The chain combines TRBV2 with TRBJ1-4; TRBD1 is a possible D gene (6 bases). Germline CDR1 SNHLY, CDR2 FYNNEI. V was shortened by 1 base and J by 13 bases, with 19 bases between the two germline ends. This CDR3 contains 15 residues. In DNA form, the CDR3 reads TGTGCCAGCAGTGAAGGACAGGCTATTAGGGTGGGACTGTTTTTT. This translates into CASSEGQAIRVGLFF.

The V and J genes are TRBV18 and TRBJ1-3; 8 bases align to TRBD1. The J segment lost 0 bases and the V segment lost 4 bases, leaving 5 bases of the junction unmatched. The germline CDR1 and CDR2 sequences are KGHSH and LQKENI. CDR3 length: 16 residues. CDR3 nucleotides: TGTGCCAGCTCACAGGGACAGGCGGCCTCTGGAAACACCATATATTTT. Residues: CASSQGQAASGNTIYF.

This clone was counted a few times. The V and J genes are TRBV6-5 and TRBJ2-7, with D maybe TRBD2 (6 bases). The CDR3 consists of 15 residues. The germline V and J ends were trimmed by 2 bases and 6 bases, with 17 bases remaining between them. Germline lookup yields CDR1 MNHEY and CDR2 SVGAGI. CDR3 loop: CASSYDGGAVSEQYF. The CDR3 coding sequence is TGTGCCAGCAGTTACGACGGAGGGGCGGTGAGCGAGCAGTACTTC.